The 6 T cell receptor beta chains below all came from one sample that was sequenced in a study of identical twins. TCRdb independently ran MiXCR on the 5' RACE reads; one entry per CDR3 protein. The sample carries 1.5 million to 2 million distinct CDR3 sequences, under 35% recorded once. Sequenced material: cord blood. These receptors came from a newborn girl in good health.

V gene TRBV7-9 combines with J gene TRBJ2-7, with D hard to call. Germline assignment: CDR1 SEHNR and CDR2 FQNEAQ (reference sequence). V shed 7 bases and J shed 0 bases, with 7 bases lying between them. The CDR3 sequence is 12 residues long. Here the CDR3 DNA reads TGTGCCAGCACCAATCCCTCCTACGAGCAGTACTTC. It codes for CASTNPSYEQYF. The full variable domain, in which reference TRBV7-9 and TRBJ2-7 provide the parts outside the CDR3, is DTGVSQNPRHKITKRGQNVTFRCDPISEHNRLYWYRQTLGQGPEFLTYFQNEAQLEKSRLLSDRFSAERPKGSFSTLEIQRTEQGDSAMYLCASTNPSYEQYFGPGTRLTVT.

This clonotype was found a few times. The rearrangement uses TRBV6-1 and TRBJ1-4; no clear D gene. Germline loops: CDR1 MNHNS, CDR2 SASEGT. This CDR3 spans 14 amino acids. V gave up 2 bases and J gave up 4 bases, with 8 bases separating them. The CDR3 here is CASSERRGNEKLFF. In nucleotides, the CDR3 is TGTGCCAGCAGTGAACGGCGGGGTAATGAAAAACTGTTTTTT.

This chain uses TRBV12-3 or TRBV12-4 with TRBJ2-1; 12 bases are a match to TRBD2. The J call is in doubt because the DNA end fits TRBJ2-7 better. This CDR3 comprises 19 residues. Written as DNA, the CDR3 is TGTGCCAGCAGTACACCTAGCGGGAGGGCGGTCTTCTCCTACAATGAGCAGTACTTC. This codes for CASSTPSGRAVFSYNEQYF.

The V call is TRBV5-1, the J call TRBJ2-7, with D tentatively TRBD2 (5 bases). This CDR3 spans 15 amino acids. The germline V gene encodes CDR1 SGHRS and CDR2 YFSETQ. V lost 2 bases to trimming and J lost 2 bases, with 14 bases between them. The CDR3 DNA reads as TGCGCCAGCAGCTTCTCCGCCGGGGTCCCCTACGAGCAGTACTTC. Translation: CASSFSAGVPYEQYF. The variable domain in full, completed from reference TRBV5-1 and TRBJ2-7, reads KAGVTQTPRYLIKTRGQQVTLSCSPISGHRSVSWYQQTPGQGLQFLFEYFSETQRNKGNFPGRFSGRQFSNSRSEMNVSTLELGDSALYLCASSFSAGVPYEQYFGPGTRLTVT.

In this sample, this clonotype turned up a few times. The CDR3 sequence is CASSVAKTNEQFF. DNA for the CDR3: TGTGCCAGCAGCGTAGCTAAAACCAATGAGCAGTTCTTC. The V gene is TRBV9, the J gene TRBJ2-1; unclear D gene. This CDR3 has 13 amino acids. Trimming cost V 0 bases and J 6 bases, with 7 bases left between them. Germline values: CDR1 SGDLS, CDR2 YYNGEE.

The chain employs TRBV4-2 and TRBJ2-3, with TRBD2 matching over 11 bases. The V gene's germline CDR1 is LGHNA and CDR2 YNFKEQ. This CDR3 is 20 amino acids long. V lost 4 bases to trimming and J lost 2 bases; unmatched junction nucleotides: 17. This CDR3 reads CASSPTGLADGGWSTDTQYF. In DNA, the CDR3 is TGTGCCAGCAGCCCGACGGGACTAGCGGATGGGGGCTGGTCCACAGATACGCAGTATTTT.